This T cell receptor beta chain was recovered during a study of cytomegalovirus exposure and HLA in healthy donors. The study ran its PCR with 60 Vbeta and 13 Jbeta primers. Using immunoSEQ multiplex PCR, the repertoire was profiled, and TCRdb retains in-frame clones only, with some absent. The sample holds more than 150,000 clones, around 77% seen once. The V and J ends lost 0 bases and 1 base, in that order; junction bases with no gene match: 5. The CDR3 contains 17 residues. Looked up from germline, CDR1 is LGHNA and CDR2 is YSLEER. The receptor was isolated from a woman aged 25-40 years in good health and CMV-seronegative. The source material was PBMCs. V is TRBV4-3 and J is TRBJ2-3; TRBD2 matches at 9 bases. The CDR3 coding sequence is TGCGCCAGCAGCCAAGAGGGAGCTAGCGGGGGCACAGATACGCAGTATTTT. The encoded protein is CASSQEGASGGTDTQYF.